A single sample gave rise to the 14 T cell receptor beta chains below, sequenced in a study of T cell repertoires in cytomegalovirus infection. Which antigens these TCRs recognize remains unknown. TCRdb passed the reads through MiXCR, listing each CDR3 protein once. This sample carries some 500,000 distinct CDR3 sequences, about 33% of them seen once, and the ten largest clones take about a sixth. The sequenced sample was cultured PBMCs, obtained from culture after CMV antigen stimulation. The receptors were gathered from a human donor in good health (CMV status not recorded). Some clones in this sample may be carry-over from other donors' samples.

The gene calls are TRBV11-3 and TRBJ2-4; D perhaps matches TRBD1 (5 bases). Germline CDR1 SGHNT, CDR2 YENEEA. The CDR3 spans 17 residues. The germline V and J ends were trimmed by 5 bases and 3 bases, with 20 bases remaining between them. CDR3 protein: CASSLMSRVTGKNIQYF. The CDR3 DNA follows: TGTGCCAGCAGCCTTATGTCCAGGGTGACGGGCAAAAACATTCAGTACTTC.

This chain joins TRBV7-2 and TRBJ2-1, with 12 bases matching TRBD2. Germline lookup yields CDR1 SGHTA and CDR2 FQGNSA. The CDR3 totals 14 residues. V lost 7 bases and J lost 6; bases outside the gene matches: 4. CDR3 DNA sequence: TGTGCCAGCAAGCGACTAGCGGGAGCCAATGAGCAGTTCTTC. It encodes CASKRLAGANEQFF.

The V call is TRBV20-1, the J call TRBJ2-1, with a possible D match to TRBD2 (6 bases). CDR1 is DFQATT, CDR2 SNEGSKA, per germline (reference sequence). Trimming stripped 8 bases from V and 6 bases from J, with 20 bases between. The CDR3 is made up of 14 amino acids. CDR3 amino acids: CSLDPTGAGNEQFF. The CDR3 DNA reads TGCAGTTTAGATCCGACGGGAGCGGGCAATGAGCAGTTCTTC.

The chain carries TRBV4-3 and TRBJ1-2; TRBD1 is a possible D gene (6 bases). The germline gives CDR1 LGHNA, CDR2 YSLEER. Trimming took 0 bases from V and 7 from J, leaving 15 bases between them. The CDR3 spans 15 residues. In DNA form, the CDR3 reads TGCGCCAGCAGCCAAGATAACAACAGGGCGGGTGGCTACACCTTC. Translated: CASSQDNNRAGGYTF.

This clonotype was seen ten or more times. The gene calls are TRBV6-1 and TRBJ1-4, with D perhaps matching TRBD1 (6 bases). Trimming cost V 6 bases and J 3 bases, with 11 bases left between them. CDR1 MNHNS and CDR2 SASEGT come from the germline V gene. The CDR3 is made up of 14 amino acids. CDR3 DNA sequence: TGTGCCAGCAGCCCGGGGGCGGCTAATGAAAAACTGTTTTTT. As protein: CASSPGAANEKLFF.

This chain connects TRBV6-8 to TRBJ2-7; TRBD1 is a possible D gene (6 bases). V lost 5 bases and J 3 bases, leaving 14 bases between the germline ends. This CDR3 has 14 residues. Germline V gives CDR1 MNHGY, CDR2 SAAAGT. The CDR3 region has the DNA TGTGCCAGCAGTCCCCAGGGGCCCAACTACGAGCAGTACTTC. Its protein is CASSPQGPNYEQYF.

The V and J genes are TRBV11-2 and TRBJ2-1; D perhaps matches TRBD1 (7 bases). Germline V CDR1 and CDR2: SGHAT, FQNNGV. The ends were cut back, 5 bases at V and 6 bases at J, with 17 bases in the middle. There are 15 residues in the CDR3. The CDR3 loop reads CASSTGGTDFNEQFF. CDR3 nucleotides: TGTGCCAGCAGCACGGGCGGGACAGACTTCAATGAGCAGTTCTTC.

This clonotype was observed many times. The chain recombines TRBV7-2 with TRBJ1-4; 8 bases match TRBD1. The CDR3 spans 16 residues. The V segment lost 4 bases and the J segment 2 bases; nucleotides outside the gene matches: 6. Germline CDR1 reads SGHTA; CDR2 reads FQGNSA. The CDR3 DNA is TGTGCCAGCAGCTCGTTTGACAGGGGTACTAATGAAAAACTGTTTTTT. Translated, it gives CASSSFDRGTNEKLFF.

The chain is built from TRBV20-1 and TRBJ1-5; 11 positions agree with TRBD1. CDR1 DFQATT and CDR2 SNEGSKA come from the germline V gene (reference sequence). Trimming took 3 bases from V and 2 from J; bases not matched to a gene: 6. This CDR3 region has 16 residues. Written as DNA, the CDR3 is TGCAGTGCTAGGACTGGACAGGGGGCTGGCAATCAGCCCCAGCATTTT. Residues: CSARTGQGAGNQPQHF.

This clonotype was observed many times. The CDR3 loop is CASSPRTGYNEQFF. The CDR3 nucleotides are TGTGCCAGCAGCCCGAGGACAGGTTACAATGAGCAGTTCTTC. The rearrangement joins TRBV7-8 to TRBJ2-1, with TRBD1 matching over 7 bases. The CDR3 consists of 14 residues. The germline gives CDR1 SGHVS, CDR2 FQNEAQ. Trimming took 5 bases from V and 4 from J; bases not matched to a gene: 5.

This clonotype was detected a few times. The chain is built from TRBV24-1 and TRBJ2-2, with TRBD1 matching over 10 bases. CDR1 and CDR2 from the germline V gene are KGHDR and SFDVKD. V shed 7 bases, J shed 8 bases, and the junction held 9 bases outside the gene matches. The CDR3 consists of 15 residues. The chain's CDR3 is CATRGTGESEGELFF. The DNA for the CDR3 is TGTGCCACCAGGGGGACAGGGGAGTCGGAAGGGGAGCTGTTTTTT.

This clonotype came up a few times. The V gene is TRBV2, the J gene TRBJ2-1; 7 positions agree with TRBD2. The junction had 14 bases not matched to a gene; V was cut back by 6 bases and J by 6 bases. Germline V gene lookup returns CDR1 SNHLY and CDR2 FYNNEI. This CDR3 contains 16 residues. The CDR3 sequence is CASSPIRGRAVNEQFF. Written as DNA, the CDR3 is TGTGCCAGCAGCCCCATACGCGGGAGAGCGGTCAATGAGCAGTTCTTC.

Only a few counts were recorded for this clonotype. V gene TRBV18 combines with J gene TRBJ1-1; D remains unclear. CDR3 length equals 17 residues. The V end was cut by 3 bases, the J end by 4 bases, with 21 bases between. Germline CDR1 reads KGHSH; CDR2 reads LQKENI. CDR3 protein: CASSPRGVHGARTEAFF. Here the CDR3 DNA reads TGTGCCAGCTCACCCCGCGGCGTCCACGGCGCACGCACTGAAGCTTTCTTT.

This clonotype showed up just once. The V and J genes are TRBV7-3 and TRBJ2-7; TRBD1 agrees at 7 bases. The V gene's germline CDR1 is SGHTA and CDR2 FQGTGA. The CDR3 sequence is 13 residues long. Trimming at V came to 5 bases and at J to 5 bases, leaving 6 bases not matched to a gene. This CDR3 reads CASSTQGGDEQYF. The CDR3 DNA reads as TGTGCCAGCAGCACACAAGGGGGCGACGAGCAGTACTTC.